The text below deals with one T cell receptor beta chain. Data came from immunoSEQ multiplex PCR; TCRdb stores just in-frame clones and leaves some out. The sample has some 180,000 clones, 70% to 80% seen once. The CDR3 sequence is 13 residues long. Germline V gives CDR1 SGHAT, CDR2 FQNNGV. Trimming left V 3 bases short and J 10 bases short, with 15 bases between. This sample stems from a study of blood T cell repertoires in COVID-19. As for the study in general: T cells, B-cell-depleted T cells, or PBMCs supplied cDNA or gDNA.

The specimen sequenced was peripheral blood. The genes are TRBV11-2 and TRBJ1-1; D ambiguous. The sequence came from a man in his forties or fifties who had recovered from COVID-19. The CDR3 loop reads CASSFGGLVRAFF. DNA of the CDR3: TGTGCCAGCAGCTTCGGAGGGTTGGTCAGAGCTTTCTTT.